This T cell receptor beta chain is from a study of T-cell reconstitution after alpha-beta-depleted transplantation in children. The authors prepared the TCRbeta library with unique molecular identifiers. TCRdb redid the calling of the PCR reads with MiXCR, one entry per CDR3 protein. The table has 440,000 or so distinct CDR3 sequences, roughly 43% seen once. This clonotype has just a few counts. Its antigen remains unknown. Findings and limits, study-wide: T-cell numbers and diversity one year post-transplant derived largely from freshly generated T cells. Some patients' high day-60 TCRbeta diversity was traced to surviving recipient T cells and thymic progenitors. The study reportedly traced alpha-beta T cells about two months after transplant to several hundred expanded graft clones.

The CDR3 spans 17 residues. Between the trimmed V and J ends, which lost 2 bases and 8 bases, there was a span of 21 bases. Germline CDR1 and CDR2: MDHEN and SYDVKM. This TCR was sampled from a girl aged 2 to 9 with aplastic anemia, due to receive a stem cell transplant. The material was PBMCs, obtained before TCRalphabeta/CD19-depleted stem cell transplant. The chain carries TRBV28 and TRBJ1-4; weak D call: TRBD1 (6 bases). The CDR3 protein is CASSLPGAGSFGEKLFF. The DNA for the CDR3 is TGTGCCAGCAGTTTACCAGGGGCCGGTTCTTTCGGGGAAAAACTGTTTTTT.